This T cell receptor beta chain came from a study of cytomegalovirus exposure and HLA in healthy donors (dated by TCRdb to the late 2010s). Study-wide context: An earlier analysis of approximately 590 of the donors reported about 250 Gb of sequence data and some 100 million unique TCR beta sequences from about 200 million T cells. To predict cytomegalovirus infection status, the study brought together high-throughput TCR immunosequencing, statistical association of individual TCRs with disease status, and machine learning. A later genetic analysis used genome-wide SNP genotypes for about three fifths of the 666 donors, treating that subset as a discovery cohort. Using immunosequencing, the study profiled T cell repertoires from roughly 650 subjects and related those repertoires to cytomegalovirus serostatus. Around 320 gigabases of sequencing data and some 85 million unique TCR sequences were included in an early release covering around 650 HLA-typed donors. Five DR-DQ haplotypes were treated as single units for association and clustering because of strong linkage in the cohort. The genetic ancestry cluster associated with self-reported Caucasian donors included over 65% of the roughly 380 genotyped donors. The study was designed to test whether signatures of past pathogen exposure could be identified by cataloging public T cell receptors. Rather than using new phenotypic data, the later analysis identified candidate immune exposures from TCR beta sequences and from how often those sequences occurred across donors. Donor age, sex, ethnicity and CMV serostatus were collected together with the repertoire data. All discovery cohort repertoires had been generated on a single sequencing platform. To study patterns of TCR occurrence, a later analysis re-analyzed previously published TCR beta repertoires from 550 to 800 donors and added high-resolution HLA genotyping. A separate validation cohort of over 95 different subjects was used in addition to the 666-subject first cohort. HLA typing covered class I and class II loci at four-digit resolution. The number of typed donors differed by locus: 629-630 for A, B, C, DRB1 and DQB1; some 500 for DQA1; 600 to 610 for DPA1; and around 450 for DPB1. Across approximately 420 genotyped donors of the cohort, an average of roughly 200,000 unique TCR beta nucleotide sequences per donor were sequenced, and roughly 17% of those sequences were non-productive. An earlier analysis of approximately 580 of the donors used high-throughput TCR beta sequencing to judge whether each TCR beta V gene segment behaved as functional or pseudogenic.

This clone was counted between two and nine times. It has no known antigen specificity. Per-nucleotide qualities are absent, and no much larger clonotype sits a single base away. Study-wide conclusions, independent of this receptor: In vitro tests confirmed that a few of the cytomegalovirus-associated TCR beta chains recognize cytomegalovirus antigens. A further reported finding was that TCR beta sequences accurately predicted the HLA-A and HLA-B alleles for most subjects in the first cohort. According to a later genetic analysis, donors in an Asian-associated ancestry cluster had fewer N-insertions in productive TCRs than the roughly 670-donor mean. A later genetic analysis associated a missense DCLRE1C variant with V-gene and J-gene trimming of TCR beta chains, and an independent cohort replicated the association. Roughly uniform sequencing depth across donors was assumed in presence/absence analyses, although this assumption may not hold. Because HLA typing was unavailable for some donors at each locus, only the typed subset was used in association tests. In a later analysis, most CMV-associated TCR beta chains were found to appear HLA-restricted, with HLA associations seemingly driven largely by CMV exposure. The authors suggested that the approach could potentially be generalized to other disease states and immunological phenotypes. Strong co-occurrence of HLA alleles, especially DR and DQ, made assigning TCR associations to individual alleles difficult. In a later analysis, HLA-associated TCR beta chains were found to be more clonally expanded and to have lower generation probabilities than equally common non-associated chains. Across donors, most TCR sequences were observed very rarely, whereas some public TCRs were present in many individuals. The cohort was sequenced for TCR beta chains only, and without alpha or paired-chain data the features that could be detected were limited. A later analysis associated approximately 17,000 TCR beta sequences with specific HLA alleles at a false discovery rate of 0.05. Some IMGT-functional V segments, including TRBV6-2 and TRBV6-3, could not be told apart with the 87-base-pair reads, so those segments were excluded. Linkage disequilibrium might explain the correlated functional status among segregating V segments, but an unknown experimental factor could not be ruled out. A cluster of highly shared sequence variants was judged likely to represent a technical artifact of the sequencing pipeline. Because counts were too low, 15 or so rarely observed V segments, including chromosome 9 orphons, were excluded from the earlier analysis of 587 of the donors. According to a later analysis, parvovirus B19, influenza, CMV and Epstein-Barr virus appeared linked to several top co-occurrence clusters. The study gave a list of about 160 TCR beta chains associated with cytomegalovirus. A later analysis found that TCR association rates varied across HLA loci, with DRB1 alleles showing the most associated TCRs and HLA-C alleles the fewest. Cytomegalovirus status was reported to be diagnosed by the classifier with high specificity and sensitivity in both the original and validation cohorts. CMV serostatus was the only immune exposure information available for the cohort. In an earlier analysis of around 600 of the donors, most TCR beta V segments were observed in productive rearrangements about 90% or about 30% of the time, broadly matching IMGT annotations.

The library was obtained by the immunoSEQ multiplex PCR assay. For the multiplex PCR, a mixture combining 60 forward primers for TCR Vbeta segments and 13 reverse primers for TCR Jbeta segments was used. A multiplex PCR assay on genomic DNA amplified the CDR3 region of rearranged TCR beta genes. On the Illumina HiSeq System, the amplified TCR beta libraries were sequenced as 87-base-pair reads. The authors' analysis ran thus. In a later analysis, tens of millions of unique TCR beta chains were counted across the 650 to 700 repertoires, and around 10 million of these chains were shared by at least two donors. A nearest-neighbor algorithm error-corrected the raw reads and collapsed the reads into unique sequences, merging closely related sequences to remove PCR and sequencing errors. Alignment of CDR3 sequences to IMGT reference sequences was used to assign V, D and J gene segments. For a sequence to be retained, a match of at least six nucleotides to both a V gene segment and a J gene segment was required. A rearrangement was called productive if the CDR3 had no stop codons and remained in frame with V and J, and every other rearrangement was called non-productive. Following IMGT convention, CDR3 was defined as the stretch from the second conserved V-encoded cysteine to the conserved J-encoded phenylalanine. The earlier analysis of roughly 590 of the donors excluded any sequence lacking an unambiguous match to a single V gene segment. An earlier analysis of some 500 of the donors classified V segments as functional when productive rearrangements were above 56.7% and as segregating when the standard deviation between donors was above 5%. A statistical classification framework was built to diagnose cytomegalovirus status from the catalog of TCR beta chain sequences. In a later analysis, V and J genes were assigned by comparing TCR nucleotide sequences against IMGT/GENE-DB human TR gene sequences. Using the TCRdist pipeline, a later analysis assigned CDR3 sequences along with most-parsimonious VDJ recombination scenarios. In a later analysis, every TCR beta chain was defined by the combination of its CDR3 amino acid sequence and its V-gene family, and reads without a unique V-gene family were dropped. To address suspected cross-contamination and a sequencing artifact, a later analysis removed several hundred highly shared, low-generation-probability nucleotide sequences. A later analysis calculated a clonal expansion index for each public chain from normalized within-repertoire ranks of inferred template counts. In a later analysis, generation probabilities were computed with a VDJ recombination model fitted to out-of-frame rearrangements, and the resulting probabilities were checked against IGoR. In a later analysis, TCR-TCR, TCR-HLA and TCR-CMV co-occurrence was scored with hypergeometric tests, and a repertoire-size bias correction was applied to TCR pairs. To estimate false discovery rates, a later analysis permuted the HLA or CMV assignments 20 times. In a later analysis, co-occurring TCRs were grouped using DBSCAN, and TCRdist sequence similarity was added for clustering within HLA-allele-positive subsets. For co-occurrence clustering, repertoires with fewer than 30,000 or more than 120,000 public chains were excluded, along with 4 to 6 repertoires with anomalous nucleotide sharing. The table comes from immuneACCESS by way of TCRdb, which keeps in-frame sequences with V and J called. Part of the clones is missing from these tables; in studies checked, under half for an unresolved V gene and the rest for unknown reasons. V, J and clone size are those of that table, while D and trimming were read from the DNA. Across this sample there are about 160,000 clones, with 80% seen only once. Around 6.5% of the sample is in the top ten clones.

As encoded in the germline V gene (reference sequence), CDR1 is SGHAT while CDR2 is FQDESV. Including the terminal cysteine and phenylalanine, the CDR3 comprises 11 residues. Just CDR3 DNA is preserved here, 33 bases in frame from base 1. The germline ends are 9 bases apart after V is trimmed by 5 bases and J by 8 bases. The cohort was made up of 666 healthy bone marrow donors. Cohort members were all nominally healthy when sampled, although unrecorded immune exposures were likely present. The donor tested CMV seropositive and was one of the 289 seropositive cohort members. Every donor gave a peripheral blood sample, and the peripheral blood mononuclear cells from that sample were used for TCR beta sequencing. Genomic DNA was extracted from the blood cell samples with the Qiagen DNeasy Blood Extraction Kit.

This sequence originates from a male donor in good health and CMV-seropositive. Recombination joined TRBV11-1 with TRBJ1-1; 6 matching bases give a weak D call of TRBD1. The material sequenced was PBMCs. In nucleotides, the sequence is TGTGCCAGCAGCGTCGACAGGGAAGCTTTCTTT. This gives the protein CASSVDREAFF.